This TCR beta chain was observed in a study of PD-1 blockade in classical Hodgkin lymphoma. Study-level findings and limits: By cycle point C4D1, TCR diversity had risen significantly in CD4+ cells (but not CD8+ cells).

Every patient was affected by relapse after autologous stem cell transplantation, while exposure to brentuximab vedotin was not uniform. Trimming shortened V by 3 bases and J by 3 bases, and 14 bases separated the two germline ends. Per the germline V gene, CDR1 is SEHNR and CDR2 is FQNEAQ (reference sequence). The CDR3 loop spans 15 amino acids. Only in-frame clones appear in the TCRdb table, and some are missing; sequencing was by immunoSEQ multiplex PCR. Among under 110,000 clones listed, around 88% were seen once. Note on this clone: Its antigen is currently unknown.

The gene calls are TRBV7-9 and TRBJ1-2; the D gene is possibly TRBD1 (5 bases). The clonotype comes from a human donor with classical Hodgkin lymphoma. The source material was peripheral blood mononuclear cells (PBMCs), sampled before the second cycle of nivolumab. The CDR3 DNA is TGTGCCAGCAGCTTTTATCGTGCAGGGCACTATGGCTACACCTTC. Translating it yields CASSFYRAGHYGYTF.